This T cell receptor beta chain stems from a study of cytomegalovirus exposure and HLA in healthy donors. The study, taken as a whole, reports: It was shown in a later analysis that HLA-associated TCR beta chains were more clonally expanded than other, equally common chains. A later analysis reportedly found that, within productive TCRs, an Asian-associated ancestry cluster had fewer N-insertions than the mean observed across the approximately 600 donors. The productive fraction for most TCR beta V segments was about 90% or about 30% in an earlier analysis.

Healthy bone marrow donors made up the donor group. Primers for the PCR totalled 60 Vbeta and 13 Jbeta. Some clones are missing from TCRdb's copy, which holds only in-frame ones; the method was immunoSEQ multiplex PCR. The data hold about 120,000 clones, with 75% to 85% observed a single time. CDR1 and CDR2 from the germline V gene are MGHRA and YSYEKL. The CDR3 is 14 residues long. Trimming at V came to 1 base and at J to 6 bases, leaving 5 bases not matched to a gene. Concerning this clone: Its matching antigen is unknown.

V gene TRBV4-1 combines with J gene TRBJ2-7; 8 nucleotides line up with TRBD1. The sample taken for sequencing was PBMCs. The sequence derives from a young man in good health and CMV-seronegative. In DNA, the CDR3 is TGCGCCAGCAGCCAAGGGACAGGGTCCCTCGAGCAGTACTTC. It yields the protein CASSQGTGSLEQYF.